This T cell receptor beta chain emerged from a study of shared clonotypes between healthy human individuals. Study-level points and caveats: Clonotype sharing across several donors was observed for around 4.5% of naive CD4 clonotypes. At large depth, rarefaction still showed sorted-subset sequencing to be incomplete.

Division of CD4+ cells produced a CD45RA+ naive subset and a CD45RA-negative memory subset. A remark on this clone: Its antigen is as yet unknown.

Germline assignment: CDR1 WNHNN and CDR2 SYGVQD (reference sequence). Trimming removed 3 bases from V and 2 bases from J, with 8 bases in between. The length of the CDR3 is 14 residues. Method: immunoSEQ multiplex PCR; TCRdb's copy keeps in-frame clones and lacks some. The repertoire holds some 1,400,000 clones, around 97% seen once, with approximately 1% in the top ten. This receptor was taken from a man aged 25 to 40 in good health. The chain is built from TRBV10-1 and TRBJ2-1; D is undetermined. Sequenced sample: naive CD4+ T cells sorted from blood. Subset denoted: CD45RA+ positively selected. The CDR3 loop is CASSDGGTYNEQFF. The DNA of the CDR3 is TGCGCCAGCAGTGACGGTGGGACCTACAATGAGCAGTTCTTC.